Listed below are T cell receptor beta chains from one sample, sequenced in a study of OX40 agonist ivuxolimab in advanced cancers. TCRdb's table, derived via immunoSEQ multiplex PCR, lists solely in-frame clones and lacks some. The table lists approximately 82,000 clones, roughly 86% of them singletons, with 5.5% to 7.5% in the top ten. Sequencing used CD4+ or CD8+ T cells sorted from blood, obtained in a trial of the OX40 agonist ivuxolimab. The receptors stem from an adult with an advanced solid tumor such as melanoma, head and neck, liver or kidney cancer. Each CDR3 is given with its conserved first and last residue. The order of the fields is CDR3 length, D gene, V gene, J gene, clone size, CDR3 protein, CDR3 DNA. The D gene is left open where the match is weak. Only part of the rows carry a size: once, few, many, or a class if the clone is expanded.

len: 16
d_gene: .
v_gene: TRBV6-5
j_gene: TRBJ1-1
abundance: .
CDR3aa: CASSYSNRGANTEAFF
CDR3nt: TGTGCCAGCAGTTACTCGAATCGGGGGGCGAACACTGAAGCTTTCTTT

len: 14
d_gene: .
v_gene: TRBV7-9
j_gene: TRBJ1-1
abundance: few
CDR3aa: CASSLTQEDTEAFF
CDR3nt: TGTGCCAGCAGCCTAACACAGGAGGACACTGAAGCTTTCTTT

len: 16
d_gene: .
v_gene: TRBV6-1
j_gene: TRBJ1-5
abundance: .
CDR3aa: CASSVDAYYSNQPQHF
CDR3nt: TGTGCCAGCAGTGTCGATGCGTACTATAGCAATCAGCCCCAGCATTTT

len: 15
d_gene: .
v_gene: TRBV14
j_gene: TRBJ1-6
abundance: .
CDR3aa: CASTQGSSYNSPLHF
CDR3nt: TGTGCCAGCACCCAGGGGAGCTCCTATAATTCACCCCTCCACTTT

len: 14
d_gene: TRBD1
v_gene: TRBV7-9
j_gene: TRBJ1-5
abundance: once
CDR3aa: CASSSQGGNQPQHF
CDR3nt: TGTGCCAGCAGCTCTCAGGGGGGCAATCAGCCCCAGCATTTT

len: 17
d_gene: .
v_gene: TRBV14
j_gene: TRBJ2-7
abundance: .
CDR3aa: CASSQEKSPRPYYEQYF
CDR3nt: TGTGCCAGCAGCCAAGAGAAATCCCCCCGGCCATACTACGAGCAGTACTTC

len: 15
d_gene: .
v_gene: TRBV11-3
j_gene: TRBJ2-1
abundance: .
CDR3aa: CASSLLLTLVHEQFF
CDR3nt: TGTGCCAGCAGCTTACTTTTGACCCTCGTCCATGAGCAGTTCTTC

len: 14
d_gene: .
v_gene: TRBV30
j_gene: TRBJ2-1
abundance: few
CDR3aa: CAWTPGATYNEQFF
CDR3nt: TGTGCCTGGACCCCGGGGGCCACCTACAATGAGCAGTTCTTC

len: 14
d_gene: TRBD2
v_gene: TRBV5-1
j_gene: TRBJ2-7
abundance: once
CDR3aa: CASSLAGLAREQYF
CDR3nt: TGCGCCAGCAGCTTGGCTGGACTAGCCCGCGAGCAGTACTTC

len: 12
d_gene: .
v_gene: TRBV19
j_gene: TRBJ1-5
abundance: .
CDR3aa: CASTRANQPQHF
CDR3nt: TGTGCCAGCACCCGGGCAAATCAGCCCCAGCATTTT

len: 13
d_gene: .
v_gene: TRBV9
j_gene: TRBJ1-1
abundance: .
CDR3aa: CASKSGGDTEAFF
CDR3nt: TGTGCCAGCAAGTCGGGGGGCGACACTGAAGCTTTCTTT

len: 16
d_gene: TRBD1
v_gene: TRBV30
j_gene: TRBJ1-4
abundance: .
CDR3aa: CAWRAPTGAPSEKLFF
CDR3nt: TGTGCCTGGAGGGCCCCGACAGGGGCCCCATCTGAAAAACTGTTTTTT

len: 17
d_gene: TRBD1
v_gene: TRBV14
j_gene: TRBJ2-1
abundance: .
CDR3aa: CASSQMTGLSSYNEQFF
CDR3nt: TGTGCCAGCAGCCAAATGACAGGGTTGAGCTCCTACAATGAGCAGTTCTTC

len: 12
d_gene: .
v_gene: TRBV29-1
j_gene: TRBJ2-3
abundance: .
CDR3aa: CSVEGDTDTQYF
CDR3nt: TGCAGCGTTGAAGGAGACACAGATACGCAGTATTTT

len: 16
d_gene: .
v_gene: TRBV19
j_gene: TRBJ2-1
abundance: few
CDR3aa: CASKRYLVGVEGEQFF
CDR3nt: TGTGCCAGTAAAAGGTACCTAGTCGGGGTAGAGGGTGAGCAGTTCTTC

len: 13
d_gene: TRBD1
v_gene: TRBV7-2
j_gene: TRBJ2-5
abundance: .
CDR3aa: CASSPGGQETQYF
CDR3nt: TGTGCCAGCAGCCCAGGGGGCCAAGAGACCCAGTACTTC

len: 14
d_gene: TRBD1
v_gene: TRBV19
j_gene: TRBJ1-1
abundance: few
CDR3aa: CASSAWDRGTEAFF
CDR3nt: TGTGCCAGTAGTGCCTGGGACAGAGGGACTGAAGCTTTCTTT

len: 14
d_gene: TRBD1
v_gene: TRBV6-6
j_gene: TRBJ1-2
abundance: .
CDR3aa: CASSYTDRGGGYTF
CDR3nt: TGTGCCAGCAGTTACACGGACAGGGGCGGTGGCTACACCTTC

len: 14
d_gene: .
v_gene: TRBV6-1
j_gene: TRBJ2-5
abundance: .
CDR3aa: CASSEDSPLRTQYF
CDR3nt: TGTGCCAGCAGTGAAGATAGCCCGTTAAGGACCCAGTACTTC

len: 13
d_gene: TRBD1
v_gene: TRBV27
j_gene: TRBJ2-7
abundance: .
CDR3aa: CASRGGQGYEQYF
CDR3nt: TGTGCCAGCAGAGGGGGACAGGGTTACGAGCAGTACTTC

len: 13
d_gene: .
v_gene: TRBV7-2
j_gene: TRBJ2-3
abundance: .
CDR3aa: CASKEYGTDTQYF
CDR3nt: TGTGCCAGCAAGGAGTATGGGACAGATACGCAGTATTTT

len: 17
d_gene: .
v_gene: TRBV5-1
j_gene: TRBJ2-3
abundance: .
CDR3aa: CASSLVSGLTSTDTQYF
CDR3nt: TGCGCCAGCAGCTTAGTGAGCGGACTGACTAGCACAGATACGCAGTATTTT

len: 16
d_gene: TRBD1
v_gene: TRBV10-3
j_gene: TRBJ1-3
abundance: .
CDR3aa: CAISALDRGSGNTIYF
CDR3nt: TGTGCCATCAGTGCGTTGGACAGGGGCTCTGGAAACACCATATATTTT

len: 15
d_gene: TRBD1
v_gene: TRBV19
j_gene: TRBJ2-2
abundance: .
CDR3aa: CASARDRAGTGELFF
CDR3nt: TGTGCCAGTGCTAGGGACAGGGCCGGCACCGGGGAGCTGTTTTTT

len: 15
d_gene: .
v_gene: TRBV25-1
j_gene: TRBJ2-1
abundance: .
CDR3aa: CASSEFGGSYNEQFF
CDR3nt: TGTGCCAGCAGTGAATTTGGGGGGTCCTACAATGAGCAGTTCTTC

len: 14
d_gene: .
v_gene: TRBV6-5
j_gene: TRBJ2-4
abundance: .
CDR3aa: CASSRTGTSYIQYF
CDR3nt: TGTGCCAGCAGCCGCACTGGGACATCTTACATTCAGTACTTC

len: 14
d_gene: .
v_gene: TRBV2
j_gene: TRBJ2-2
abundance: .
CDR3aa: CARQYQGRNGELFF
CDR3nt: TGTGCCAGACAGTATCAGGGAAGGAACGGGGAGCTGTTTTTT

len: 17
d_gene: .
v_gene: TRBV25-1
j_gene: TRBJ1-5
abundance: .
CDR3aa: CASRRVDRTYSNQPQHF
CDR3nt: TGTGCCAGCAGGCGGGTAGACAGAACTTATAGCAATCAGCCCCAGCATTTT

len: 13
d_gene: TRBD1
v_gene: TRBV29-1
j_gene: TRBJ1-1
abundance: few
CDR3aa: CSVAQGGNTEAFF
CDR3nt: TGCAGCGTCGCACAGGGGGGGAACACTGAAGCTTTCTTT

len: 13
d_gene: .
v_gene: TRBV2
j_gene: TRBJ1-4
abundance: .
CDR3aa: CASILGAGEKLFF
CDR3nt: TGTGCCAGCATTCTGGGCGCGGGTGAAAAACTGTTTTTT

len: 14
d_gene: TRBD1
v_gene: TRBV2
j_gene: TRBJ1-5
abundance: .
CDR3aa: CASSFDRVNQPQHF
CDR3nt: TGTGCCAGCAGTTTCGACAGGGTTAATCAGCCCCAGCATTTT